This record covers a single T cell receptor (beta chain). Its cognate antigen is unknown. Trimming shortened V by 4 bases and J by 4 bases, and 14 bases separated the two germline ends. The CDR3 is 14 residues long. Germline-derived CDR1 and CDR2 are SGHRS and YFSETQ. This record comes from a study of T cell repertoires in cytomegalovirus infection. The study, taken as a whole, reports: HLA-C-restricted TCR beta clonotypes specific for CMV led the ex vivo response.

TCRdb itself ran the reads through MiXCR, one entry per CDR3 protein. Of about 360,000 distinct CDR3 sequences listed, around 18% were seen once; the top ten hold 8.5% to 10%. This TCR derives from a human donor in good health (CMV status not recorded). Some clones in this sample may be carry-over from other donors' samples. V gene TRBV5-1 combines with J gene TRBJ1-1; no reliable D call. The sample taken for sequencing was PBMCs. The CDR3 DNA is TGCGCCAGCAGCAGGTTCGGGTTGGGCACTGAAGCTTTCTTT. Translated: CASSRFGLGTEAFF. The full variable domain, with the rest looked up from reference TRBV5-1 and TRBJ1-1, is KAGVTQTPRYLIKTRGQQVTLSCSPISGHRSVSWYQQTPGQGLQFLFEYFSETQRNKGNFPGRFSGRQFSNSRSEMNVSTLELGDSALYLCASSRFGLGTEAFFGQGTRLTVV.